The entry below gives a single T cell receptor (beta chain) sequence along with its context. Antigen unknown. This entry comes from a study of radiotherapy plus CTLA-4 blockade in lung cancer. The overall study: Around 19% of patients responded objectively, and approximately 31% achieved disease control.

The CDR3 totals 15 residues. The germline V and J ends were trimmed by 6 bases and 0 bases, with 14 bases remaining between them. From germline, CDR1 is LGHNA and CDR2 YSLEER. Profiled with immunoSEQ multiplex PCR; TCRdb holds only in-frame clones, not every one. The sample lists tens of thousands of clones, about 72% occurring once. General study points: It was early blood T cell clone dynamics, with interferon-beta, that reportedly best predicted response. TCR clones originating in tumors grew in number in blood after radiotherapy plus ipilimumab.

The TCR originated in a human donor with non-small cell lung cancer who had stable disease on radiotherapy plus ipilimumab. The gene calls are TRBV4-3 and TRBJ1-1; D gene unclear. The starting material was peripheral blood, obtained from a patient treated with radiotherapy plus ipilimumab. Here the CDR3 reads CASRIKTNMNTEAFF. CDR3 DNA sequence: TGCGCCAGCAGGATCAAGACTAATATGAACACTGAAGCTTTCTTT.